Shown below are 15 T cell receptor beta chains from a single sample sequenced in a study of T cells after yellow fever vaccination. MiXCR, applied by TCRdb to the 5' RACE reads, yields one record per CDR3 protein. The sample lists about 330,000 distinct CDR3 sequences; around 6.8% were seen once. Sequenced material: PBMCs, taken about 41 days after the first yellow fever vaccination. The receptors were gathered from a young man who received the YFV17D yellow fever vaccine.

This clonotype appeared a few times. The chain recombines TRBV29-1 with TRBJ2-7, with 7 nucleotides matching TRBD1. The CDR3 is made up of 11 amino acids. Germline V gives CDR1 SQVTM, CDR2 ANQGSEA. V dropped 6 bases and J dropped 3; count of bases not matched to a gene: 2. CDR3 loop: CSVRDSYEQYF. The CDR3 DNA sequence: TGCAGCGTACGGGACAGCTACGAGCAGTACTTC.

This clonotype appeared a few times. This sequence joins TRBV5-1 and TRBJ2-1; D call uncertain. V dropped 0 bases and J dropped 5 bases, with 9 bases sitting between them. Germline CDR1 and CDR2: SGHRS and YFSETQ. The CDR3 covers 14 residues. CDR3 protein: CASSLGAEDNEQFF. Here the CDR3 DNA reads TGCGCCAGCAGCTTGGGGGCAGAAGACAATGAGCAGTTCTTC.

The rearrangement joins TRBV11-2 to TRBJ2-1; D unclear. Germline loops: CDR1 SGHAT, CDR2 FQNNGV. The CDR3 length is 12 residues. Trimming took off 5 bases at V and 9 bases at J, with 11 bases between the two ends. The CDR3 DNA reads TGTGCCAGCAGCACCGCGTCAGGTGAGCAGTTCTTC. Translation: CASSTASGEQFF.

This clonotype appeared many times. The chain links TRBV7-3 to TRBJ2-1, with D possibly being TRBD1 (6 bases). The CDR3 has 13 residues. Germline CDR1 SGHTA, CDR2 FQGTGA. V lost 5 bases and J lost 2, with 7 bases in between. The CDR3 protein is CASSRDTYNEQFF. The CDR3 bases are TGTGCCAGCAGCCGGGACACCTACAATGAGCAGTTCTTC.

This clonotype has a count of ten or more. CDR3 protein: CASSLAGATEAFF. In nucleotides, the CDR3 is TGCGCCAGCAGCTTGGCGGGTGCCACTGAAGCTTTCTTT. This rearrangement joins TRBV5-1 to TRBJ1-1, with D hard to call. Germline CDR1 reads SGHRS; CDR2 reads YFSETQ. This CDR3 has 13 amino acids. Trimming took 0 bases from V and 4 from J, leaving 7 bases between them. Together with reference TRBV5-1 and TRBJ1-1, the CDR3 gives the full variable domain: KAGVTQTPRYLIKTRGQQVTLSCSPISGHRSVSWYQQTPGQGLQFLFEYFSETQRNKGNFPGRFSGRQFSNSRSEMNVSTLELGDSALYLCASSLAGATEAFFGQGTRLTVV.

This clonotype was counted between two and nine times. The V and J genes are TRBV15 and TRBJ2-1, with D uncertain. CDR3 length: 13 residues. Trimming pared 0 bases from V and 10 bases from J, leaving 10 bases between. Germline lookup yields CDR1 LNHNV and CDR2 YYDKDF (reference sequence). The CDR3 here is CATSREIRIEQFF. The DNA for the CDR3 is TGTGCCACCAGCAGAGAGATTAGGATAGAGCAGTTCTTC.

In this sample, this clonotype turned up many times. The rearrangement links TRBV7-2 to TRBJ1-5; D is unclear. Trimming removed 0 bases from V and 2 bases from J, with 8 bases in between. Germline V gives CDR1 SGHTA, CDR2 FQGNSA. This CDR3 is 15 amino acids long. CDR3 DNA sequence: TGTGCCAGCAGCTTAGCGACCCAGGGCAATCAGCCCCAGCATTTT. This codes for CASSLATQGNQPQHF. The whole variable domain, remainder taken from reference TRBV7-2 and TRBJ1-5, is GAGVSQSPSNKVTEKGKDVELRCDPISGHTALYWYRQSLGQGLEFLIYFQGNSAPDKSGLPSDRFSAERTGGSVSTLTIQRTQQEDSAVYLCASSLATQGNQPQHFGDGTRLSIL.

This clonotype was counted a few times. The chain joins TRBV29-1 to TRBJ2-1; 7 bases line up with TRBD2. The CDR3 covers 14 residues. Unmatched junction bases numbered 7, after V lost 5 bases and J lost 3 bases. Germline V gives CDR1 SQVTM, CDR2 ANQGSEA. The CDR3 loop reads CSVRLAAFYNEQFF. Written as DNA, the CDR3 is TGCAGCGTTAGACTAGCAGCCTTCTACAATGAGCAGTTCTTC.

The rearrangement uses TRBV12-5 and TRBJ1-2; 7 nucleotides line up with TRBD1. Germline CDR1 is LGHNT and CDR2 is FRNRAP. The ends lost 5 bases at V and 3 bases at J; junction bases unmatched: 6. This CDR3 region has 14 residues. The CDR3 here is CASGLGTAHYGYTF. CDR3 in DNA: TGTGCTAGTGGTCTGGGGACAGCTCACTATGGCTACACCTTC.

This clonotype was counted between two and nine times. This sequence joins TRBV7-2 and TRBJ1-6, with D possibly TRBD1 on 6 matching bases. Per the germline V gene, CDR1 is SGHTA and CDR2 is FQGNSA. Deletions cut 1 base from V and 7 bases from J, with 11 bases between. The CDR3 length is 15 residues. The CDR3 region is CASSLGPGANSPLHF. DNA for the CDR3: TGTGCCAGCAGCTTAGGTCCGGGGGCGAATTCACCCCTCCACTTT.

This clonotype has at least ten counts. The CDR3 sequence is CSASQGFMNTEAFF. DNA of the CDR3: TGCAGTGCTAGTCAAGGTTTTATGAACACTGAAGCTTTCTTT. The chain couples TRBV20-1 to TRBJ1-1; D is uncertain. The germline V and J ends were trimmed by 3 bases and 0 bases, with 11 bases remaining between them. The CDR3 covers 14 residues. Germline V gene sequence: CDR1 DFQATT, CDR2 SNEGSKA (reference sequence).

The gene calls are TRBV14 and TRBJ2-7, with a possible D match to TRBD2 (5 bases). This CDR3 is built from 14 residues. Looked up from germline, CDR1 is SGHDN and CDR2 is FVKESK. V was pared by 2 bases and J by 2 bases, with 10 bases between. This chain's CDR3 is CASSQLGKTYEQYF. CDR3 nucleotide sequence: TGTGCCAGCAGCCAACTCGGGAAAACCTACGAGCAGTACTTC.

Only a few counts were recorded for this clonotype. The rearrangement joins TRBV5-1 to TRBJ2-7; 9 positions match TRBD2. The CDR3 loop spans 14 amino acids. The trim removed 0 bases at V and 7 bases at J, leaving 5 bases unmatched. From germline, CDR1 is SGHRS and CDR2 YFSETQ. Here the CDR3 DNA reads TGCGCCAGCAGCTTGGGACCCAGCGGGAGGGAGCAGTACTTC. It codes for CASSLGPSGREQYF.

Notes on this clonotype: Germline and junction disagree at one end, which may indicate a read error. The CDR3 region has the DNA TGTGCCACCAGCTTGCCGGACAGGGGTAAAATCGGTGGGAACACTGAAGCTTTCTTT. Its protein is CATSLPDRGKIGGNTEAFF. This chain connects TRBV13 to TRBJ1-1; 9 nucleotides align to TRBD1. Germline V gives CDR1 PRHDT, CDR2 FYEKMQ (reference sequence). The CDR3 consists of 19 residues.

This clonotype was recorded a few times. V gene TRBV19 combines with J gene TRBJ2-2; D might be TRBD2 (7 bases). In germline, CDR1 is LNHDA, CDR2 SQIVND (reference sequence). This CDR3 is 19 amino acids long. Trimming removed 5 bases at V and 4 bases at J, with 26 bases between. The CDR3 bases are TGTGCCAGTAGTCCCCGCTTTGGTGGGGGCCGCGGGAGCACCGGGGAGCTGTTTTTT. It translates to CASSPRFGGGRGSTGELFF.